The 3 T cell receptor beta chains presented below share a single source sample, sequenced in a study of CD8 T cells in ankylosing spondylitis. TCRdb recomputed calls from the 5' RACE reads with MiXCR, one row per CDR3 protein. The table has 200,000 to 300,000 distinct CDR3 sequences, 8% to 11% seen once. The material sequenced was blood, either unsorted or a sorted T cell fraction (not recorded which). Receptors were obtained from a male donor with ankylosing spondylitis or in good health (not recorded which).

This clonotype has at least ten counts. CDR3 in amino acids: CASSLRYNSPLHF. Here the CDR3 DNA reads TGTGCCAGCAGCCTTCGATATAATTCACCCCTCCACTTT. The V call is TRBV12-3 or TRBV12-4, the J call TRBJ1-6; D gene unclear. V lost 6 bases and J 4 bases, leaving 7 bases between the germline ends. This CDR3 contains 13 residues.

The V and J genes are TRBV7-9 and TRBJ1-1; possibly TRBD1 for D (5 bases). V lost 1 base and J 9 bases, leaving 18 bases between the germline ends. The CDR3 consists of 15 residues. Germline-derived CDR1 and CDR2 are SEHNR and FQNEAQ (reference sequence). CDR3 nucleotides: TGTGCCAGCAGCTTAGGAGGGGTCTGGGACTCCCAAGCTTTCTTT. Residues: CASSLGGVWDSQAFF.

This clonotype was recorded many times. V usage is TRBV6-1 and J usage is TRBJ1-5; 7 bases line up with TRBD1. The CDR3 has 14 amino acids. Germline CDR1 and CDR2: MNHNS and SASEGT. Trimming at V came to 6 bases and at J to 7 bases, leaving 9 bases not matched to a gene. The CDR3 loop reads CASSSKGAWQPQHF. In DNA form, the CDR3 reads TGTGCCAGCAGCTCCAAGGGGGCCTGGCAGCCCCAGCATTTT.